This T cell receptor beta chain was recorded in a study of OX40 agonist ivuxolimab in advanced cancers. Study summary: Three patients had partial responses: one hepatocellular carcinoma, two cutaneous melanoma. The study, taken as a whole, reports: Circulating CD4+ and CD8+ T cells showed clonal expansion by week 6 at 0.1 to 3.0 mg/kg.

Sequenced by immunoSEQ multiplex PCR; TCRdb stores in-frame clones only, minus some. Of roughly 100,000 clones listed, around 89% are singletons. To note about this clone: Its antigen is as yet unknown.

The CDR3 has 15 amino acids. Germline CDR1 MNHNS, CDR2 SASEGT. V was pared by 4 bases and J by 1 base, with 13 bases between. The sequence came from an adult with an advanced solid tumor such as melanoma, head and neck, liver or kidney cancer. The chain carries TRBV6-1 and TRBJ1-1; tentative D call: TRBD1 (5 bases). Specimen: CD4+ or CD8+ T cells sorted from blood, collected in a trial of the OX40 agonist ivuxolimab. As DNA, the CDR3 is TGTGCCAGCAGTGGGCCGTCTGGGGCGAACACTGAAGCTTTCTTT. Its protein product is CASSGPSGANTEAFF.